This entry features one T cell receptor beta chain sequence. Its antigen is currently unknown. These data originate in a study of T cell responses to AZD1222 COVID-19 vaccine. At the level of the study: The study pooled second doses at about 4 or about 12 weeks.

Only in-frame clones appear in the TCRdb table, and some are missing; sequencing was by immunoSEQ multiplex PCR. The data show approximately 130,000 clones, roughly nine tenths seen once. Germline V CDR1 and CDR2: SGDLS, YYNGEE. There are 15 residues in the CDR3. V lost 4 bases and J lost 4, with 18 bases in between. Broader study findings: Spike-specific TCR breadth and depth were elevated following two AZD1222 doses. Females outnumbered males among donors, who were mostly white British; clonal diversity was possibly underestimated.

The material was peripheral blood, obtained on day 0 of AZD1222 vaccination. The chain has TRBV9 and TRBJ2-7, with D tentatively TRBD2 (5 bases). The receptor's source is an adult in good health. This CDR3 is CASSTASSFSYEQYF. The CDR3 DNA follows: TGTGCCAGCAGCACCGCTAGCAGCTTTTCTTACGAGCAGTACTTC.